This T cell receptor (beta chain) was retrieved from a study of control samples from healthy donors and cancer patients. The method was immunoSEQ multiplex PCR; TCRdb's version includes in-frame clones alone and lacks a portion of them. Among fewer than 130,000 clones listed, approximately 90% were seen once. This CDR3 region has 16 residues. V gave up 5 bases and J gave up 1 base, with 19 bases separating them. In germline, CDR1 is SGHNT, CDR2 YYREEE (reference sequence). V and J are TRBV5-4 and TRBJ2-7; D is unresolved. The clonotype originates from an older woman with lung cancer. The sequenced sample consisted of PBMCs. CDR3 nucleotide sequence: TGTGCCAGCAGTTCCCAGGTGGCTTCGTTGTCCTACGAGCAGTACTTC. This encodes CASSSQVASLSYEQYF.